This passage covers 23 T cell receptor beta chains from one sample sequenced in a study of identical twins. TCRdb called the 5' RACE reads again in MiXCR, with one record for every CDR3 protein. The sample contains hundreds of thousands of distinct CDR3 sequences, over 8.5% of which appear only once. The data were also submitted as part of a second study, on yellow fever vaccine responses in identical twins.

The sequenced sample was CD8+ T cells sorted from blood. Source of these receptors: a woman aged 18-35 years in good health.

This clonotype appeared many times. The chain uses TRBV7-2 and TRBJ2-1; D might be TRBD2 (5 bases). CDR1 is SGHTA, CDR2 FQGNSA, per germline. The length of the CDR3 is 15 residues. Between the trimmed V and J ends, which lost 2 bases and 8 bases, there was a span of 16 bases. The CDR3 DNA is TGTGCCAGCAGCTTAATCTTGGGAGTCTATGATGAGCAGTTCTTC. Translation gives CASSLILGVYDEQFF.

Ten or more counts support this clonotype. V and J are TRBV29-1 and TRBJ2-7; D possibly uses TRBD1 or TRBD2 (6 bases each). CDR3 size: 12 residues. Trimming pared 1 base from V and 4 bases from J, leaving 8 bases between. CDR1 SQVTM and CDR2 ANQGSEA come from the germline V gene. CDR3 sequence reads: CSVEGRGYEQYF. The CDR3 region has the DNA TGCAGCGTTGAAGGGAGGGGGTACGAGCAGTACTTC.

About this clonotype itself: Relative to the germline gene, one junction end is altered; a read error may explain this. The gene calls are TRBV5-1 and TRBJ2-7; D possibly corresponds to TRBD2 (6 bases). In germline, CDR1 is SGHRS, CDR2 YFSETQ. The CDR3 contains 14 residues. CDR3 protein: CASSLVTSSHERYF. As DNA, the CDR3 is TGCGCCAGCAGCTTGGTGACTAGTTCGCACGAGCGGTACTTC. The complete variable domain, with remaining parts taken from reference TRBV5-1 and TRBJ2-7, reads KAGVTQTPRYLIKTRGQQVTLSCSPISGHRSVSWYQQTPGQGLQFLFEYFSETQRNKGNFPGRFSGRQFSNSRSEMNVSTLELGDSALYLCASSLVTSSHERYFGPGTRLTVT.

The chain uses TRBV4-3 and TRBJ1-1, with 7 nucleotides matching TRBD1. Germline values: CDR1 LGHNA, CDR2 YSLEER. This CDR3 has 16 amino acids. V shed 0 bases, J shed 3 bases, and the junction held 7 bases outside the gene matches. The CDR3 DNA reads TGCGCCAGCAGCCAAGATGCGACAGGGTTGGACACTGAAGCTTTCTTT. Translation: CASSQDATGLDTEAFF.

The V gene is TRBV27, the J gene TRBJ1-1; TRBD1 is a possible D gene (6 bases). The ends were cut back, 3 bases at V and 6 bases at J, with 8 bases in the middle. CDR3 length: 12 amino acids. CDR1 is MNHEY, CDR2 SMNVEV, per germline (reference sequence). CDR3 protein: CASSFRGAEAFF. The CDR3 region has the DNA TGTGCCAGCAGTTTCAGGGGCGCTGAAGCTTTCTTT.

V and J are TRBV2 and TRBJ2-5, with a weak D call TRBD2 (5 bases). The CDR3 loop spans 15 amino acids. CDR1 SNHLY and CDR2 FYNNEI come from the germline V gene. Between the trimmed V and J ends, which lost 9 bases and 0 bases, there was a span of 17 bases. CDR3 residues: CASIKQRTYQETQYF. CDR3 DNA: TGTGCCAGTATCAAGCAGCGGACGTACCAAGAGACCCAGTACTTC. Looking up the rest from reference TRBV2 and TRBJ2-5 gives the full variable domain: EPEVTQTPSHQVTQMGQEVILRCVPISNHLYFYWYRQILGQKVEFLVSFYNNEISEKSEIFDDQFSVERPDGSNFTLKIRSTKLEDSAMYFCASIKQRTYQETQYFGPGTRLLVL.

This sequence joins TRBV12-3 or TRBV12-4 and TRBJ2-7, with a tentative D call TRBD1 (6 bases). The ends were cut back, 5 bases at V and 7 bases at J, with 12 bases in the middle. The CDR3 is 12 amino acids. The CDR3 sequence is CASSARGEEQYF. CDR3 in DNA: TGTGCCAGCAGTGCCAGGGGTGAAGAGCAGTACTTC.

This clonotype was found a few times. This CDR3 is CSVERDGLAAYNEQFF. In DNA, the CDR3 is TGCAGCGTTGAAAGGGACGGACTAGCGGCCTACAATGAGCAGTTCTTC. This rearrangement joins TRBV29-1 to TRBJ2-1; TRBD2 agrees at 10 bases. The V and J ends lost 2 bases and 2 bases, in that order; junction bases with no gene match: 6. This CDR3 is 16 amino acids long. CDR1 SQVTM and CDR2 ANQGSEA come from the germline V gene.

CDR3 in amino acids: CASARGGVGDNEQFF. In DNA form, the CDR3 reads TGTGCCAGCGCAAGAGGGGGAGTAGGAGACAATGAGCAGTTCTTC. The rearrangement uses TRBV12-3 or TRBV12-4 and TRBJ2-1, with D perhaps matching TRBD1 (6 bases). The CDR3 consists of 15 residues. Trimming removed 8 bases from V and 5 bases from J, with 19 bases in between.

This clonotype was seen a few times. The chain couples TRBV7-8 to TRBJ1-1, with 7 nucleotides matching TRBD1. Losses at the gene ends were 6 bases for V and 6 bases for J; bases not matched to a gene: 1. CDR1 is SGHVS and CDR2 is FQNEAQ in the germline V gene. This CDR3 is 11 amino acids long. CDR3 sequence (DNA): TGTGCCAGCAGTGGGACAGCTGAAGCTTTCTTT. Its translation: CASSGTAEAFF.

This clonotype was counted many times. The CDR3 sequence: CASSRRELNNEQFF. The CDR3 nucleotides read TGTGCCAGCAGTAGGCGGGAGTTGAACAATGAGCAGTTCTTC. The V and J genes are TRBV28 and TRBJ2-1; 7 nucleotides align to TRBD2. V gave up 5 bases and J gave up 5 bases; unmatched junction bases: 6. The CDR3 contains 14 residues. CDR1 is MDHEN, CDR2 SYDVKM, per germline.

This clonotype was found a few times. This chain links TRBV29-1 with TRBJ2-3, with 14 bases aligning to TRBD2. Germline loops: CDR1 SQVTM, CDR2 ANQGSEA. Trimming took 6 bases from V and 3 from J; bases not matched to a gene: 5. CDR3 length: 15 residues. This chain's CDR3 is CSVGRTSGGTDTQYF. The CDR3 coding sequence is TGCAGCGTCGGACGGACTAGCGGGGGGACAGATACGCAGTATTTT.

This clonotype has more than one count but fewer than ten. Here the CDR3 DNA reads TGTGCCAGCAGCTTGGGTTCAGGTAGCAATCAGCCCCAGCATTTT. This translates into CASSLGSGSNQPQHF. This chain uses TRBV5-6 with TRBJ1-5; unclear D gene. Trimming pared 0 bases from V and 0 bases from J, leaving 7 bases between. CDR1 SGHDT and CDR2 YYEEEE come from the germline V gene. The length of the CDR3 is 15 residues. The full variable domain, completed using reference TRBV5-6 and TRBJ1-5, is DAGVTQSPTHLIKTRGQQVTLRCSPKSGHDTVSWYQQALGQGPQFIFQYYEEEERQRGNFPDRFSGHQFPNYSSELNVNALLLGDSALYLCASSLGSGSNQPQHFGDGTRLSIL.

This clonotype was recorded many times. In DNA, the CDR3 is TGCAGTGCTAGAGATGAGGGGTGGAACACTGAAGCTTTCTTT. Translating gives CSARDEGWNTEAFF. The chain carries TRBV20-1 and TRBJ1-1, with a weak D call TRBD1 (5 bases). The V end was cut by 0 bases, the J end by 1 base, with 9 bases between. The CDR3 totals 14 residues. The germline V gene has CDR1 DFQATT and CDR2 SNEGSKA (reference sequence).

The chain carries TRBV7-2 and TRBJ2-7; D is perhaps TRBD2 (6 bases). This CDR3 has 15 residues. Trimming pared 3 bases from V and 2 bases from J, leaving 14 bases between. Germline-derived CDR1 and CDR2 are SGHTA and FQGNSA. This CDR3 is CASSFAGLSTYEQYF. The CDR3 coding sequence is TGTGCCAGCAGCTTCGCGGGACTTTCCACCTACGAGCAGTACTTC.

The chain uses TRBV9 and TRBJ2-1; D is perhaps TRBD2 (5 bases). This CDR3 contains 16 residues. Between the trimmed V and J ends, which lost 2 bases and 2 bases, there was a span of 14 bases. The germline V gene encodes CDR1 SGDLS and CDR2 YYNGEE. CDR3 sequence (DNA): TGTGCCAGCAGCGTGGGTTGGGGAGCGACCTACAATGAGCAGTTCTTC. Protein product: CASSVGWGATYNEQFF.

This clonotype showed up just a few times. This chain connects TRBV5-1 to TRBJ2-5, with D possibly being TRBD2 (5 bases). The CDR3 has 14 amino acids. V lost 6 bases to trimming and J lost 1 base, with 13 bases between them. CDR1 SGHRS and CDR2 YFSETQ come from the germline V gene. The CDR3 DNA follows: TGCGCCAGCAAGGATCAGGACTCCCAAGAGACCCAGTACTTC. Protein sequence: CASKDQDSQETQYF.

This clonotype was seen a few times. This sequence joins TRBV30 and TRBJ2-7; D is unresolved. V gave up 4 bases and J gave up 1 base, with 8 bases separating them. This CDR3 is 12 amino acids long. Germline CDR1 is GTSNPN and CDR2 is SVGIG (reference sequence). The CDR3: CAWKTDSYEQYF. The CDR3 DNA reads as TGTGCCTGGAAGACTGATTCCTACGAGCAGTACTTC.

This clonotype appeared many times. V gene TRBV12-3 or TRBV12-4 combines with J gene TRBJ2-7, with D possibly called TRBD1 or TRBD2 (6 bases each). This CDR3 has 14 amino acids. V dropped 5 bases and J dropped 2 bases, with 13 bases sitting between them. The CDR3: CASSARGPTYEQYF. The CDR3 DNA reads TGTGCCAGCAGTGCTCGGGGGCCGACCTACGAGCAGTACTTC.

The CDR3 nucleotides are TGTGCCAGCAGTTCCAGTAAAGACAAAATGGTTCAGTACTTC. It encodes CASSSSKDKMVQYF. The gene calls are TRBV2 and TRBJ2-4; no reliable D call. Trimming stripped 5 bases from V and 11 bases from J, with 19 bases between. This CDR3 is 14 amino acids long. Per germline, CDR1 SNHLY and CDR2 FYNNEI.

The chain carries TRBV6-6 and TRBJ1-4; D is ambiguous. CDR1 and CDR2 (germline): MNHNY, SVGAGI (reference sequence). The V end was cut by 4 bases, the J end by 4 bases, with 7 bases between. The CDR3 length is 13 residues. The CDR3 loop is CASSSRNNEKLFF. DNA of the CDR3: TGTGCCAGCAGTTCCCGGAATAATGAAAAACTGTTTTTT.

The gene calls are TRBV9 and TRBJ2-3; no reliable D call. Trimming took 6 bases from V and 2 from J, leaving 7 bases between them. Germline V CDR1 and CDR2: SGDLS, YYNGEE. The CDR3 is 12 amino acids. The DNA of the CDR3 is TGTGCCAGCACGCGCGACACAGATACGCAGTATTTT. Amino acids: CASTRDTDTQYF. Full variable domain (outside the CDR3, taken from reference TRBV9 and TRBJ2-3): DSGVTQTPKHLITATGQRVTLRCSPRSGDLSVYWYQQSLDQGLQFLIQYYNGEERAKGNILERFSAQQFPDLHSELNLSSLELGDSALYFCASTRDTDTQYFGPGTRLTVL.

This clonotype appeared many times. The rearrangement uses TRBV7-8 and TRBJ2-5; D gene ambiguous. Trimming cost V 2 bases and J 5 bases, with 6 bases left between them. CDR3 length equals 12 residues. CDR1 is SGHVS and CDR2 is FQNEAQ in the germline V gene. CDR3 in DNA: TGTGCCAGCAGCTTACATTGGGAGACCCAGTACTTC. Translating gives CASSLHWETQYF.